This TCR beta chain emerged from a study of tumor-infiltrating T cells and Merkel cell polyomavirus (dated by TCRdb to 2015 to 2018). General notes on the study: In Merkel cell carcinoma patients, the study investigated CD8+ T cells specific for the Merkel cell polyomavirus KLL epitope. Patients came in at different disease stages and had a median follow-up of 2.7 years, ranging from roughly 1.1 to 6.0 years. Varied, non-standardized therapies, including chemotherapy, radiation and immunotherapies, were received by the patients. TRB sequencing was performed on KLL-tetramer-sorted cells from blood or tumor-infiltrating lymphocytes in 14 to 15 samples, as well as on around eleven matched whole-tumor samples. The majority of whole-tumor samples consisted of approximately 26-micron curls cut from formalin-fixed, paraffin-embedded tissue blocks. In the whole study, one tumor sample was a frozen nodal tumor digest, and another tumor sample was a flash-frozen core biopsy of a metastasis. What the work shows at the level of the full study, not this receptor alone: A higher fraction of KLL-specific T cells within tumors (about 1.7-18% versus about 0-0.14%) was associated with significantly better MCC-specific survival. One limitation of the study is the small sample size (n ≈ twelve patients). The study examined just one viral epitope, so T cells targeting other Merkel cell polyomavirus epitopes were not captured. More unique KLL-specific clonotypes in tumors (roughly 5-108 vs 0-3) was associated with a significant MCC-specific survival advantage (P = 0.0051). KLL-specific TRB repertoires proved diverse and largely private: among nearly 400 unique sequences, only one clonotype was public, and two patients shared that clonotype.

The library relied on the immunoSEQ multiplex PCR assay. Adaptive Biotechnologies (Seattle, WA) carried out genomic DNA extraction, TRB sequencing and normalization. The study's processing was this. Clonality was calculated as one minus the Shannon entropy of productive TRB sequences, normalized by log2 of unique productive sequences. KLL-specific clonotypes in tumors were identified by matching TCRbeta CDR3 amino acid sequences with those from each patient's tetramer-sorted sample. The table was pulled from immuneACCESS by TCRdb, which kept in-frame rearrangements only. Such tables lose some clones; where checked, under half of the loss comes from unresolved V genes, and the rest has no known cause. V, J and clone size are those of that table, while D and trimming were read from the DNA. Across this sample there are under 30,000 clones, with roughly 85% seen only once. The ten top clones hold roughly 2.6% of the sample.

Notes on this clone: The antigen it binds to is not known. No much larger clone exists at a distance of one base, and base qualities are not known.

All patients' tumors stained robustly positive for Merkel cell polyomavirus Large T antigen by immunohistochemistry. The study included more than ten Merkel cell carcinoma patients whose blood and/or cultured TIL contained robust KLL-tetramer+ populations exceeding 0.04% of CD8+ T cells. Every patient was Caucasian, and patient ages had a median of 65 years and ranged from roughly 50 to 77 years. Lymph node tumors were analyzed for patients with unknown primaries who presented with nodal disease, or when there was not enough primary tissue. A distance of 11 bases separates the germline ends of V and J, which lose 6 bases and 2 bases respectively. From the cysteine through the phenylalanine, the CDR3 covers 13 amino acids. The kept DNA is CDR3 alone, 39 bases in frame from the first base. The germline V gene specifies MNHNS as CDR1 and SASEGT as CDR2.

The TCR sequence derives from a man aged 50-59 years with Merkel cell carcinoma. The chain uses TRBV6-1 and TRBJ2-7; the D region possibly corresponds to TRBD1 (6 bases align). Source material: lymph node tissue. The DNA reads TGTGCCAGCAGGCAAGCAGGGGCCTACGAGCAGTACTTC. Its protein is CASRQAGAYEQYF.